What follows are 21 T cell receptor beta chains derived from one specimen sequenced in a study of OX40 agonist ivuxolimab in advanced cancers. TCRdb keeps only in-frame clones here, not all; method: immunoSEQ multiplex PCR. The repertoire holds roughly 16,000 clones, with approximately 80% as singletons. The specimen comprised CD4+ or CD8+ T cells sorted from blood, sampled in a trial of the OX40 agonist ivuxolimab. Receptor source: an adult with an advanced solid tumor such as melanoma, head and neck, liver or kidney cancer.

The gene calls are TRBV7-3 and TRBJ2-7, with 7 bases aligning to TRBD2. Germline V gene lookup returns CDR1 SGHTA and CDR2 FQGTGA. The CDR3 runs 14 residues. V was clipped by 5 bases and J by 7 bases; unmatched bases: 11. CDR3 coding DNA: TGTGCCAGCAGCGCGAGGGGAGGGCTCGTGGAGCAGTACTTC. Translated, it gives CASSARGGLVEQYF.

This chain joins TRBV4-3 and TRBJ2-1; 12 bases map to TRBD2. Per germline, CDR1 LGHNA and CDR2 YSLEER. Losses at the gene ends were 1 base for V and 8 bases for J; bases not matched to a gene: 6. This CDR3 contains 16 residues. As DNA, the CDR3 is TGCGCCAGCAGCCAAGGACTAGCGGGGGAATGGGATGAGCAGTTCTTC. Protein product: CASSQGLAGEWDEQFF.

The V and J genes are TRBV4-1 and TRBJ2-7; TRBD1 aligns across 8 bases. J lost 2 bases, V lost 7 bases, and 7 bases had no gene match. Germline V gene data show CDR1 as MGHRA and CDR2 as YSYEKL. This CDR3 is built from 14 residues. The CDR3 protein is CASTARTGTYEQYF. The CDR3 DNA sequence: TGCGCCAGCACAGCTAGGACAGGGACCTACGAGCAGTACTTC.

By its share, this clone is medium-sized (0.01 to 0.1%). The gene calls are TRBV5-4 and TRBJ2-1; 12 bases agree with TRBD2. The V segment lost 2 bases and the J segment 8 bases; nucleotides outside the gene matches: 5. This CDR3 has 15 residues. CDR1 is SGHNT, CDR2 YYREEE, per germline (reference sequence). The CDR3 region is CASSFPGLAGDEQFF. Written as DNA, the CDR3 is TGTGCCAGCAGCTTTCCGGGACTAGCGGGTGATGAGCAGTTCTTC. Combining the CDR3 with reference TRBV5-4 and TRBJ2-1 gives the whole variable domain ETGVTQSPTHLIKTRGQQVTLRCSSQSGHNTVSWYQQALGQGPQFIFQYYREEENGRGNFPPRFSGLQFPNYSSELNVNALELDDSALYLCASSFPGLAGDEQFFGPGTRLTVL.

The V gene is TRBV5-1, the J gene TRBJ2-7; 8 bases are shared with TRBD1. Germline CDR1 and CDR2: SGHRS and YFSETQ. The CDR3 is 17 residues long. V dropped 4 bases and J dropped 0; count of bases not matched to a gene: 12. CDR3 protein: CASSLSGQGIFSYEQYF. The DNA for the CDR3 is TGCGCCAGCAGCCTAAGCGGACAGGGAATCTTCTCCTACGAGCAGTACTTC. Filled out from reference TRBV5-1 and TRBJ2-7, the complete variable domain reads KAGVTQTPRYLIKTRGQQVTLSCSPISGHRSVSWYQQTPGQGLQFLFEYFSETQRNKGNFPGRFSGRQFSNSRSEMNVSTLELGDSALYLCASSLSGQGIFSYEQYFGPGTRLTVT.

The rearrangement joins TRBV6-5 to TRBJ1-1, with D possibly TRBD1 on 5 matching bases. Trimming cost V 7 bases and J 1 base, with 10 bases left between them. In germline, CDR1 is MNHEY, CDR2 SVGAGI. CDR3 length: 13 amino acids. In DNA form, the CDR3 reads TGTGCCAGCACCCCCGGGGCGAACACTGAAGCTTTCTTT. The encoded protein is CASTPGANTEAFF.

This clone was recorded a few times. V and J are TRBV6-1 and TRBJ1-2; D is unclear. From germline, CDR1 is MNHNS and CDR2 SASEGT. V shed 6 bases and J shed 2 bases, with 10 bases lying between them. The length of the CDR3 is 13 residues. The CDR3 here is CASSRSENYGYTF. The DNA for the CDR3 is TGTGCCAGCAGCCGAAGTGAAAACTATGGCTACACCTTC.

V is TRBV11-3 and J is TRBJ2-2; 9 bases fit TRBD1. This CDR3 is built from 20 residues. Looked up from germline, CDR1 is SGHNT and CDR2 is YENEEA. V shed 1 base, J shed 3 bases, and the junction held 15 bases outside the gene matches. CDR3 bases: TGTGCCAGCAGCTTAGTAGTATGGGACAGGGTACGACGAGACACCGGGGAGCTGTTTTTT. Translated, it gives CASSLVVWDRVRRDTGELFF.

V is TRBV7-8 and J is TRBJ2-7; possibly TRBD1 for D (6 bases). Trimming shortened V by 5 bases and J by 6 bases, and 11 bases separated the two germline ends. The CDR3 contains 12 residues. Germline loops: CDR1 SGHVS, CDR2 FQNEAQ. The CDR3 protein is CASSPGVTEQYF. As DNA, the CDR3 is TGTGCCAGCAGCCCAGGGGTGACCGAGCAGTACTTC.

The chain couples TRBV6-5 to TRBJ1-2, with TRBD1 as a possible D gene (6 bases). Germline CDR1 MNHEY, CDR2 SVGAGI. This CDR3 is 13 amino acids long. V gave up 2 bases and J gave up 2 bases, with 6 bases separating them. CDR3 DNA sequence: TGTGCCAGCAGTTACGGGACAAACTATGGCTACACCTTC. Its protein is CASSYGTNYGYTF.

The chain combines TRBV11-3 with TRBJ1-2, with D hard to call. V was trimmed by 1 base and J by 4 bases, leaving 13 bases between them. The CDR3 sequence is 15 residues long. Germline CDR1 reads SGHNT; CDR2 reads YENEEA. The CDR3 reads CASSLVVSFAYGYTF. The CDR3 bases are TGTGCCAGCAGCTTAGTTGTCAGCTTCGCCTATGGCTACACCTTC.

This chain joins TRBV29-1 and TRBJ1-2; the D gene is possibly TRBD1 (6 bases). Between the trimmed V and J ends, which lost 6 bases and 5 bases, there was a span of 13 bases. Germline CDR1 is SQVTM and CDR2 is ANQGSEA. The CDR3 consists of 12 residues. CDR3 in DNA: TGCAGCGTGGCGGACAGCCTTTATGGCTACACCTTC. As protein: CSVADSLYGYTF.

The chain is built from TRBV5-3 and TRBJ1-2; 8 bases line up with TRBD1. TRBV5-3 is labeled an ORF, and its function is uncertain. Trimming took 4 bases from V and 2 from J; bases not matched to a gene: 4. CDR3 length: 14 residues. The CDR3, as DNA: TGTGCCAGAAGCCGCGGACAGGGAAACTATGGCTACACCTTC. Its protein is CARSRGQGNYGYTF.

The V gene is TRBV2, the J gene TRBJ2-7; D possibly corresponds to TRBD2 (6 bases). The CDR3 spans 16 residues. Germline CDR1 and CDR2: SNHLY and FYNNEI. Trimming cost V 3 bases and J 1 base, with 16 bases left between them. CDR3 protein: CASSDALRESSYEQYF. The CDR3 nucleotides are TGTGCCAGCAGTGATGCACTCCGGGAGTCATCCTACGAGCAGTACTTC.

This sequence joins TRBV9 and TRBJ1-3; maybe TRBD1 (6 bases). The V end lost 2 bases, the J end lost 4 bases, and 16 bases lay between the germline ends. Germline-derived CDR1 and CDR2 are SGDLS and YYNGEE. This CDR3 is built from 16 residues. The CDR3 DNA reads as TGTGCCAGCAGCGTGGACAGTATTTCTTGGGGAAACACCATATATTTT. Protein: CASSVDSISWGNTIYF.

The V gene is TRBV11-3, the J gene TRBJ1-1; unclear D gene. The ends were cut back, 3 bases at V and 8 bases at J, with 10 bases in the middle. CDR1 SGHNT and CDR2 YENEEA come from the germline V gene. The length of the CDR3 is 12 residues. The CDR3 loop is CASSLVGTEAFF. As DNA, the CDR3 is TGTGCCAGCAGCTTGGTGGGCACAGAAGCTTTCTTT.

This clone was recorded once. This chain connects TRBV12-2 to TRBJ2-6. TRBV12-2 represents a pseudogene. CDR3 length: 16 residues. The CDR3 loop is CASSPSKVSGANVLTF. Here the CDR3 DNA reads TGTGCCAGCAGCCCCAGTAAAGTATCTGGGGCCAACGTCCTGACTTTC.

The chain couples TRBV19 to TRBJ2-7, with a weak D call TRBD2 (5 bases). The germline gives CDR1 LNHDA, CDR2 SQIVND (reference sequence). CDR3 length equals 15 residues. V was pared by 3 bases and J by 2 bases, with 14 bases between. The CDR3 DNA is TGTGCCAGTAGTATTATGGGAGCGAGGACCTACGAGCAGTACTTC. Translation gives CASSIMGARTYEQYF.

V usage is TRBV27 and J usage is TRBJ1-6; no clear D gene. This CDR3 region has 12 residues. The V gene lost 1 base and the J gene lost 6 bases, with 1 base spanning the gap. Germline V gene lookup returns CDR1 MNHEY and CDR2 SMNVEV (reference sequence). The CDR3: CASSLFNSPLHF. CDR3 in DNA: TGTGCCAGCAGTTTATTTAATTCACCCCTCCACTTT.

The sample holds a few counts of this clone. The chain joins TRBV11-1 to TRBJ1-6; D unclear. Trimming took 4 bases from V and 0 from J, leaving 10 bases between them. Germline CDR1 and CDR2: SGHAT and FQDESV (reference sequence). CDR3 size: 16 residues. The CDR3 coding sequence is TGTGCCAGCAGCTCAGGACGGAGCTCCTATAATTCACCCCTCCACTTT. Translation gives CASSSGRSSYNSPLHF.

V usage is TRBV2 and J usage is TRBJ2-7; 9 bases match TRBD1. J gave up 8 bases and V 8 bases, and 13 bases lay outside the gene matches. The CDR3 contains 14 residues. The germline gives CDR1 SNHLY, CDR2 FYNNEI. The CDR3 reads CASATGTGLFKQYF. The DNA for the CDR3 is TGTGCCAGCGCTACCGGGACAGGGTTGTTTAAGCAGTACTTC.